This is a list of T cell receptor delta chains from one sample in a study of Vδ1+ human thymocytes. TCRdb reprocessed the multiplex PCR reads using CATT. The sample records around 26,000 delta-chain clones, around 32% being singletons. The sequenced material came from Vdelta1+ gamma-delta thymocytes from the thymus. The receptors come from a boy less than two years old who had congenital heart surgery. CDR3s include the opening cysteine and the closing phenylalanine or tryptophan. D genes are given only for firm matches. Not every row has a clone size; where given, it reads once, few, many or a size class.

>NA|TRDJ1|NA|TRDV1
CALGEPRNTNKLIF
TGTGCTCTTGGGGAACCCCGAAACACCAATAAACTCATCTTT
>NA|TRDJ1|NA|TRDV1
CALGATVAYTDKLIF
TGTGCTCTTGGGGCTACGGTGGCCTACACCGATAAACTCATCTTT
>medium-sized|TRDJ1|TRDD3|TRDV1
CALGDTYVGLLLGDFAERLIF
TGTGCTCTTGGGGACACCTACGTGGGACTCTTACTGGGGGATTTCGCGGAGCGACTCATCTTT
>NA|TRDJ1|NA|TRDV1
CALGERDFLPQSYSDKLIF
TGTGCTCTTGGGGAACGGGATTTTCTACCCCAGTCCTATAGCGATAAACTCATCTTT
>large|TRDJ1|TRDD3|TRDV2
CACVRGIPTDKLIF
TGTGCCTGTGTACGGGGGATACCTACCGATAAACTCATCTTT
>NA|TRDJ1|NA|TRDV1
CALGEGELIF
TGTGCTCTTGGGGAAGGGGAACTCATCTTT
>NA|TRDJ1|TRDD2|TRDV1
CALGDLPTSPLSAGKLIF
TGTGCTCTTGGGGATCTTCCTACGTCGCCCCTGTCGGCGGGTAAACTCATCTTT
>NA|TRDJ1|NA|TRDV1
CALGELEPRWYSDKLIF
TGTGCTCTTGGGGAACTAGAACCACGATGGTACAGCGATAAACTCATCTTT
>NA|TRDJ1|NA|TRDV1
CALGGKLYGGTAHTDKLIF
TGTGCTCTTGGGGGAAAACTCTACGGAGGTACTGCCCACACCGATAAACTCATCTTT
>NA|TRDJ1|TRDD3|TRDV1
CALGEGFPHWGIRGVDKLIF
TGTGCTCTTGGGGAAGGGTTCCCCCACTGGGGGATACGCGGGGTGGATAAACTCATCTTT
>medium-sized|TRDJ1|NA|TRDV1
CALGELSRRSDKLIF
TGTGCTCTTGGGGAACTAAGCCGACGGTCCGATAAACTCATCTTT